Each of the 27 T cell receptor beta chains below was sequenced from the same sample in a study of T cells in Graves' hyperthyroidism and ophthalmopathy (dated by TCRdb to the late 2010s). Receptor libraries were prepared by multiplex PCR. The sequencer listed for this sample is Illumina HiSeq 2000. TCR beta CDR3 regions were amplified from RNA transcripts. For the first round of RT-PCR on the TCR CDR3, the HTBI primer set was used together with the Qiagen OneStep RT-PCR kit. TCRdb reprocessed the public reads (quality trimming at Q25 with fastp, clone calling with MiXCR) and kept in-frame beta chains. Rows are unified per CDR3 protein, each entry keeping the most common DNA and genes. The sample yields about 640,000 distinct CDR3 sequences; less than 25% were counted once. The top ten hold roughly a third of the sample. The specimen sequenced was blood. The receptor source for this set is a young man with Graves' ophthalmopathy.

This clonotype was seen a few times. The chain uses TRBV19 and TRBJ2-7; D call uncertain. Trimming cost V 5 bases and J 2 bases, with 10 bases left between them. This CDR3 contains 13 residues. The germline V gene has CDR1 LNHDA and CDR2 SQIVND (reference sequence). CDR3 in DNA: TGTGCCAGTAGTTTCCAATTCACCTACGAGCAGTACTTC. Its protein product is CASSFQFTYEQYF.

This clonotype was seen a handful of times. The chain employs TRBV6-2 or TRBV6-3 and TRBJ2-1; D is undetermined. V was shortened by 7 bases and J by 0 bases, with 13 bases between the two germline ends. CDR1 is MNHEY, CDR2 SVGEGT, per germline. The CDR3 totals 15 residues. The CDR3: CASTNVVSSYNEQFF. In DNA form, the CDR3 reads TGTGCCAGCACCAATGTGGTAAGCTCCTACAATGAGCAGTTCTTC.

The chain is built from TRBV9 and TRBJ2-1; perhaps TRBD2 as D (5 bases). Germline V gene data show CDR1 as SGDLS and CDR2 as YYNGEE. There are 16 residues in the CDR3. The V end was cut by 0 bases, the J end by 7 bases, with 17 bases between. CDR3 loop: CASSVGEAVGENEQFF. The CDR3 nucleotides read TGTGCCAGCAGCGTAGGGGAAGCGGTAGGAGAGAATGAGCAGTTCTTC.

This clonotype was seen a handful of times. V and J are TRBV7-9 and TRBJ1-1; TRBD1 might be the D (6 bases). This CDR3 is built from 16 residues. The germline gives CDR1 SEHNR, CDR2 FQNEAQ (reference sequence). Between the trimmed V and J ends, which lost 6 bases and 3 bases, there was a span of 20 bases. The CDR3 protein is CASSWGAARGYTEAFF. CDR3 nucleotide sequence: TGTGCCAGCAGTTGGGGGGCAGCCCGCGGGTACACTGAAGCTTTCTTT.

In this sample, this clonotype turned up many times. The gene calls are TRBV28 and TRBJ2-7; possibly TRBD2 for D (6 bases). The length of the CDR3 is 16 residues. The germline V gene encodes CDR1 MDHEN and CDR2 SYDVKM. Trimming removed 6 bases from V and 0 bases from J, with 18 bases in between. In nucleotides, the CDR3 is TGTGCCAGCAGCGGTCCTGGGACTCACAACTCCTACGAGCAGTACTTC. As protein: CASSGPGTHNSYEQYF.

J is TRBJ2-7 and V is TRBV30; 12 bases agree with TRBD2. The germline V gene has CDR1 GTSNPN and CDR2 SVGIG (reference sequence). V shed 1 base, J shed 2 bases, and the junction held 0 bases outside the gene matches. CDR3 size: 14 residues. The DNA of the CDR3 is TGTGCCTGGAGTGGACTAGCGGGGGCCTACGAGCAGTACTTC. Residues: CAWSGLAGAYEQYF.

The rearrangement links TRBV5-1 to TRBJ2-7, with 10 nucleotides matching TRBD1. V shed 4 bases and J 7 bases; nucleotides not matched to a gene: 14. CDR3 length equals 16 residues. Germline values: CDR1 SGHRS, CDR2 YFSETQ. This CDR3 reads CASSPDPGQGILEQYF. Here the CDR3 DNA reads TGCGCCAGCAGCCCAGATCCGGGACAGGGGATATTGGAGCAGTACTTC.

J is TRBJ2-7 and V is TRBV30; TRBD1 matches at 12 bases. CDR1 is GTSNPN and CDR2 is SVGIG in the germline V gene (reference sequence). CDR3 length equals 14 residues. V trimming: 3 bases; J trimming: 6 bases; junction bases outside the gene matches: 6. CDR3 region: CAWSPGTGGSEQYF. The CDR3 DNA is TGTGCCTGGAGCCCGGGGACAGGGGGCTCCGAGCAGTACTTC.

This clonotype was observed a handful of times. The chain joins TRBV7-8 to TRBJ2-3, with 9 positions matching TRBD2. The CDR3 is 15 residues long. Germline CDR1 reads SGHVS; CDR2 reads FQNEAQ. With 2 bases clipped from V and 4 bases from J, the junction kept 4 bases outside the gene matches. The CDR3 DNA is TGTGCCAGCAGCTTACAAGCGGGAGGAGCAGATACGCAGTATTTT. Translation gives CASSLQAGGADTQYF.

This clonotype was counted many times. The genes are TRBV2 and TRBJ2-1; 9 bases map to TRBD1. J gave up 8 bases and V 6 bases, and 8 bases lay outside the gene matches. Germline CDR1 is SNHLY and CDR2 is FYNNEI. The CDR3 loop spans 14 amino acids. CDR3 coding DNA: TGTGCCAGCAGCCTCGGACAGGGGATCGATGAGCAGTTCTTC. It encodes CASSLGQGIDEQFF.

This clonotype was recorded many times. The chain is built from TRBV11-2 and TRBJ2-7; 7 bases agree with TRBD1. CDR1 and CDR2 (germline): SGHAT, FQNNGV. V lost 3 bases, J lost 5 bases, and 7 bases stayed unmatched. The CDR3 has 14 amino acids. CDR3 nucleotide sequence: TGTGCCAGCAGCTTCGACAGGGTTGGAGACGAGCAGTACTTC. It encodes CASSFDRVGDEQYF.

This chain uses TRBV19 with TRBJ1-2; D not resolved. The CDR3 runs 16 residues. Deletions cut 6 bases from V and 4 bases from J, with 21 bases between. Germline CDR1 is LNHDA and CDR2 is SQIVND (reference sequence). The CDR3 bases are TGTGCCAGTAGCGCACGAGACGGAGTAACGCCCTATGGCTACACCTTC. Its protein product is CASSARDGVTPYGYTF.

The J gene is TRBJ2-1, the V gene TRBV10-3; TRBD2 aligns across 9 bases. CDR1 ENHRY and CDR2 SYGVKD come from the germline V gene. V gave up 10 bases and J gave up 2 bases; unmatched junction bases: 6. This CDR3 is 14 amino acids long. This CDR3 reads CASLEREAYNEQFF. CDR3 coding DNA: TGTGCCAGCCTTGAGCGGGAGGCCTACAATGAGCAGTTCTTC.

Of note for this clonotype: A much larger clone lies a single base off, so this may be a read error. The chain is built from TRBV6-2 or TRBV6-3 and TRBJ2-7; 9 nucleotides align to TRBD1. Germline values: CDR1 MNHEY, CDR2 SVGEGT. Losses at the gene ends were 2 bases for V and 3 bases for J; bases not matched to a gene: 5. This CDR3 is 15 amino acids long. Written as DNA, the CDR3 is TGTGCCAGCAGTTACGCCGGGACAGGGAACTACGAGCAGTACTTC. It specifies CASSYAGTGNYEQYF.

The J gene is TRBJ2-3, the V gene TRBV7-2, with D perhaps TRBD2 (5 bases). The germline V gene encodes CDR1 SGHTA and CDR2 FQGNSA. CDR3 length: 14 residues. V lost 0 bases and J 7 bases, leaving 11 bases between the germline ends. The CDR3 nucleotides are TGTGCCAGCAGCTTAGCGCGCGGACTCAATACGCAGTATTTT. This encodes CASSLARGLNTQYF.

This clonotype was seen ten or more times. V usage is TRBV28 and J usage is TRBJ2-7, with D perhaps TRBD1 or TRBD2 (5 bases each). Per the germline V gene, CDR1 is MDHEN and CDR2 is SYDVKM. There are 13 residues in the CDR3. The germline V and J ends were trimmed by 8 bases and 3 bases, with 14 bases remaining between them. In DNA, the CDR3 is TGTGCCAGCCGGGGACCCGGATACTACGAGCAGTACTTC. It translates to CASRGPGYYEQYF.

This clonotype was counted a few times. This chain connects TRBV20-1 to TRBJ1-5; 7 bases are shared with TRBD1. The germline gives CDR1 DFQATT, CDR2 SNEGSKA (reference sequence). The CDR3 runs to 13 residues. V dropped 3 bases and J dropped 3; count of bases not matched to a gene: 2. The CDR3: CSARGQTNQPQHF. Written as DNA, the CDR3 is TGCAGTGCTAGGGGACAGACCAATCAGCCCCAGCATTTT.

The rearrangement uses TRBV30 and TRBJ1-5, with a possible D match to TRBD1 (6 bases). Per the germline V gene, CDR1 is GTSNPN and CDR2 is SVGIG (reference sequence). This CDR3 comprises 13 residues. V gave up 2 bases and J gave up 4 bases, with 9 bases separating them. Here the CDR3 reads CAWSLGTNQPQHF. The DNA for the CDR3 is TGTGCCTGGAGTTTAGGGACAAATCAGCCCCAGCATTTT.

This clonotype was counted many times. This sequence joins TRBV28 and TRBJ2-3, with TRBD2 matching over 9 bases. This CDR3 comprises 14 residues. The ends lost 5 bases at V and 2 bases at J; junction bases unmatched: 2. The V gene's germline CDR1 is MDHEN and CDR2 SYDVKM. Here the CDR3 DNA reads TGTGCCAGCAGTCCGGGACTAGCCACAGATACGCAGTATTTT. Amino acids: CASSPGLATDTQYF.

This clonotype was picked up many times. V and J are TRBV7-8 and TRBJ2-7; a possible D gene is TRBD1 (6 bases). V lost 5 bases, J lost 4 bases, and 15 bases lay in between. The CDR3 has 14 amino acids. Germline loops: CDR1 SGHVS, CDR2 FQNEAQ. The CDR3 spells CASSIPGDMYEQYF. CDR3 DNA: TGTGCCAGCAGCATACCAGGGGACATGTACGAGCAGTACTTC.

This clonotype was seen only a few times. The chain combines TRBV19 with TRBJ1-5; tentative D call: TRBD1 (5 bases). This CDR3 has 14 amino acids. V lost 3 bases, J lost 2 bases, and 8 bases lay in between. Germline loops: CDR1 LNHDA, CDR2 SQIVND (reference sequence). CDR3 loop: CASSISRGNQPQHF. CDR3 DNA: TGTGCCAGTAGTATCTCCAGGGGCAATCAGCCCCAGCATTTT.

This chain joins TRBV5-6 and TRBJ1-1, with a tentative D call TRBD1 (5 bases). The V gene lost 4 bases and the J gene lost 7 bases, with 20 bases spanning the gap. Germline V gives CDR1 SGHDT, CDR2 YYEEEE. The CDR3 extends over 15 amino acids. CDR3: CASSPVRQLSLEAFF. CDR3 in DNA: TGTGCCAGCAGCCCCGTCCGACAGTTAAGCCTTGAAGCTTTCTTT.

The sample holds one count of this clonotype. CDR3 in DNA: TGTGCCAGCAGCTTTCCGGGACCGCTCTCTGGAAACACCATATATTTT. Its protein is CASSFPGPLSGNTIYF. The chain combines TRBV5-6 with TRBJ1-3, with D tentatively TRBD1 (5 bases). V was clipped by 2 bases and J by 0 bases, with 12 bases between them. The CDR3 spans 16 residues. Germline V CDR1 and CDR2: SGHDT, YYEEEE.

This clonotype came up a few times. The gene calls are TRBV28 and TRBJ2-7, with D uncertain. The CDR3 runs 15 residues. V shed 2 bases and J shed 6 bases, with 17 bases lying between them. CDR1 and CDR2 (germline): MDHEN, SYDVKM. The CDR3 region has the DNA TGTGCCAGCAGTTTACGCCCACCGTCGGGTGGCGAGCAGTACTTC. It translates to CASSLRPPSGGEQYF. The whole variable domain, filled in from reference TRBV28 and TRBJ2-7, reads DVKVTQSSRYLVKRTGEKVFLECVQDMDHENMFWYRQDPGLGLRLIYFSYDVKMKEKGDIPEGYSVSREKKERFSLILESASTNQTSMYLCASSLRPPSGGEQYFGPGTRLTVT.

This clonotype showed up just a few times. The V and J genes are TRBV10-1 and TRBJ2-1; TRBD2 might be the D (6 bases). Deletions cut 2 bases from V and 4 bases from J, with 12 bases between. Germline V CDR1 and CDR2: WNHNN, SYGVQD (reference sequence). The CDR3 spans 15 residues. CDR3 nucleotide sequence: TGCGCCAGCAGTGAGGGGGGGTTAGGTTACAATGAGCAGTTCTTC. It yields the protein CASSEGGLGYNEQFF.

This clonotype has more than one count but fewer than ten. This chain joins TRBV3-1 and TRBJ1-2; D unclear. Germline CDR1 and CDR2: LGHDT and YNNKEL (reference sequence). The ends were cut back, 0 bases at V and 7 bases at J, with 12 bases in the middle. The CDR3 is 14 amino acids. The CDR3 DNA follows: TGTGCCAGCAGCCAAGATCGCTTACTGGCTGGCTACACCTTC. Amino acid sequence: CASSQDRLLAGYTF.

This clonotype was detected ten times or more. This rearrangement joins TRBV27 to TRBJ2-7; possible D gene TRBD1, 6 bases. Germline values: CDR1 MNHEY, CDR2 SMNVEV (reference sequence). The ends were cut back, 7 bases at V and 2 bases at J, with 18 bases in the middle. This CDR3 comprises 15 residues. The CDR3 coding sequence is TGTGCCAGCAACCGAGGGGGAGCCCCAACCTACGAGCAGTACTTC. Its protein is CASNRGGAPTYEQYF.